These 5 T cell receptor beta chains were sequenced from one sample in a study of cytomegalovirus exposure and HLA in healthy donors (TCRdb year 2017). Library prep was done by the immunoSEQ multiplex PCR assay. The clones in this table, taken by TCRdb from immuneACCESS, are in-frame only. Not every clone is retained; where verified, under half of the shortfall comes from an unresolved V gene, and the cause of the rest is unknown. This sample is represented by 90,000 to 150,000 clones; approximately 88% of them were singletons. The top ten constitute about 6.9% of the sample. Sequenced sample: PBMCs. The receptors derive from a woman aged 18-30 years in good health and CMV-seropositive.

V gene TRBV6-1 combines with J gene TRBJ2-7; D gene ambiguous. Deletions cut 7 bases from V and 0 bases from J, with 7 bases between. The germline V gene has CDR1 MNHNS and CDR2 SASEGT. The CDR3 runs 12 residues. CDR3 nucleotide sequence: TGTGCCAGCACAGTCAGCTCCTACGAGCAGTACTTC. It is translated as CASTVSSYEQYF.

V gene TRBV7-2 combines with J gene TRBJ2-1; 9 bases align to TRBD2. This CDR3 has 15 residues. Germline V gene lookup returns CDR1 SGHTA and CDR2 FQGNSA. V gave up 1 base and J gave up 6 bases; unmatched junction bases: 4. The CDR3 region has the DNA TGTGCCAGCAGCTTAGTGGGGACTAGCAGCAATGAGCAGTTCTTC. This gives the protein CASSLVGTSSNEQFF.

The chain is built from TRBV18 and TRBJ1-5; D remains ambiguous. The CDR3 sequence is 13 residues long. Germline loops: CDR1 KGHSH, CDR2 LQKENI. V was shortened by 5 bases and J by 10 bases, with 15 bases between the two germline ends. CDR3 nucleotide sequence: TGTGCCAGCTCAGCAACGAACAGCAATCCCCAGCATTTT. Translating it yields CASSATNSNPQHF. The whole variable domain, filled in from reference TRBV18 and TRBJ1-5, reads NAGVMQNPRHLVRRRGQEARLRCSPMKGHSHVYWYRQLPEEGLKFMVYLQKENIIDESGMPKERFSAEFPKEGPSILRIQQVVRGDSAAYFCASSATNSNPQHFGDGTRLSIL.

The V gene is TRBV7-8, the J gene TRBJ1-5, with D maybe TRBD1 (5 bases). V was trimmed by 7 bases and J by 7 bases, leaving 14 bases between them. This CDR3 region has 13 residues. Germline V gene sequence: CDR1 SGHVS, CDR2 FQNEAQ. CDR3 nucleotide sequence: TGTGCCAGCACCAATTCAGGGTCGCAGCCCCAGCATTTT. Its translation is CASTNSGSQPQHF.

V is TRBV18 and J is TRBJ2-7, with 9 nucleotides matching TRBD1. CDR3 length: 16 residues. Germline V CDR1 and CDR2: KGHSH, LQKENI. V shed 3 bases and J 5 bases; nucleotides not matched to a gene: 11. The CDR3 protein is CASSPLGGQGGNEQYF. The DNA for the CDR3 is TGTGCCAGCTCACCTCTGGGGGGACAGGGAGGAAACGAGCAGTACTTC.